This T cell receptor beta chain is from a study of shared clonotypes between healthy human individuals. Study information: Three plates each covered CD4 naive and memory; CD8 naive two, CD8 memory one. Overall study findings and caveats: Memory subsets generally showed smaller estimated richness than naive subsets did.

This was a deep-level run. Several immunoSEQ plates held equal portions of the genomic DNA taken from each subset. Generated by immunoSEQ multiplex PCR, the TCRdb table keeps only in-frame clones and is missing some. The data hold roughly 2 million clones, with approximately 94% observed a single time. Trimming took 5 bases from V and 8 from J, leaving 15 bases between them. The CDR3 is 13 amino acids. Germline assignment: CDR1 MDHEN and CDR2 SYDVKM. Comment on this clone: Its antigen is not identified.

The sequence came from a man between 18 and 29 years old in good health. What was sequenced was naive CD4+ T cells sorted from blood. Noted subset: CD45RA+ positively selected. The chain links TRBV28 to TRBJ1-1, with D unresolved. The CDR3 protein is CASSLELRTEAFF. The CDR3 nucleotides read TGTGCCAGCAGTCTAGAGTTACGAACGGAAGCTTTCTTT.